These 30 T cell receptor beta chains were all obtained from the same sample, sequenced in a study of T cells after yellow fever vaccination. TCRdb re-derived calls from the 5' RACE reads in MiXCR, one entry per CDR3 protein. Of a few hundred thousand distinct CDR3 sequences listed, about an eighth are singletons. Sequencing used CD4+ T cells sorted from PBMCs, obtained 45 days after the yellow fever booster vaccination. These receptors were taken from a young man who received the YFV17D yellow fever vaccine.

This clonotype was seen only a few times. The V gene is TRBV7-2, the J gene TRBJ2-3, with a possible D match to TRBD2 (5 bases). Germline-derived CDR1 and CDR2 are SGHTA and FQGNSA. With 1 base removed from V and 0 bases from J, the gap between germline ends came to 8 bases. CDR3 length: 15 amino acids. CDR3 bases: TGTGCCAGCAGCTTAGTAGCGTCGAGCACAGATACGCAGTATTTT. Amino acids: CASSLVASSTDTQYF.

The gene calls are TRBV20-1 and TRBJ1-5; perhaps TRBD1 as D (6 bases). Trimming stripped 5 bases from V and 3 bases from J, with 17 bases between. The CDR3 runs 15 residues. Germline V gene data show CDR1 as DFQATT and CDR2 as SNEGSKA (reference sequence). The CDR3 DNA reads as TGCAGTGCTCCGACGACAGGTCTAAACAATCAGCCCCAGCATTTT. Translation gives CSAPTTGLNNQPQHF.

There are a few counts of this clonotype. The chain joins TRBV6-2 or TRBV6-3 to TRBJ2-2; D perhaps matches TRBD2 (6 bases). Germline V gene lookup returns CDR1 MNHEY and CDR2 SVGEGT. CDR3 length equals 14 residues. The germline V and J ends were trimmed by 5 bases and 5 bases, with 12 bases remaining between them. The CDR3 bases are TGTGCCAGCAGTCCCGGGACTCTAACCGGGGAGCTGTTTTTT. As protein: CASSPGTLTGELFF.

This clonotype has more than one count but fewer than ten. The chain uses TRBV16 and TRBJ2-1; the match to TRBD1 covers 11 bases. The junction had 5 bases not matched to a gene; V was cut back by 4 bases and J by 6 bases. The germline gives CDR1 KGHSY, CDR2 FQNENV. This CDR3 region has 15 residues. The CDR3 loop reads CASSLTGTGGNEQFF. In DNA, the CDR3 is TGTGCCAGCAGCCTTACCGGGACAGGGGGCAATGAGCAGTTCTTC. The full variable domain, its missing parts supplied by reference TRBV16 and TRBJ2-1, is GEEVAQTPKHLVRGEGQKAKLYCAPIKGHSYVFWYQQVLKNEFKFLISFQNENVFDETGMPKERFSAKCLPNSPCSLEIQATKLEDSAVYFCASSLTGTGGNEQFFGPGTRLTVL.

This clonotype was counted at least ten times. The chain is built from TRBV7-6 and TRBJ2-1; a weak D match, TRBD1 (6 bases). V shed 5 bases and J shed 2 bases, with 10 bases lying between them. The CDR3 is 14 amino acids. Germline V gene lookup returns CDR1 SGHVS and CDR2 FNYEAQ. In DNA form, the CDR3 reads TGTGCCAGCAGCCTGACAGGAGCCTACAATGAGCAGTTCTTC. It translates to CASSLTGAYNEQFF.

The V call is TRBV29-1, the J call TRBJ2-3; D uncertain. The V and J ends lost 7 bases and 1 base respectively, with 9 bases between them. CDR3 length equals 12 residues. Germline V gives CDR1 SQVTM, CDR2 ANQGSEA. The CDR3: CSAGPRTDTQYF. The CDR3, as DNA: TGCAGCGCAGGACCTCGCACAGATACGCAGTATTTT.

The V and J genes are TRBV7-2 and TRBJ2-3, with 7 bases identical to TRBD2. V was clipped by 5 bases and J by 2 bases; unmatched bases: 10. Germline V lookup: CDR1 SGHTA, CDR2 FQGNSA. The CDR3 spans 16 residues. CDR3 amino acids: CASSPRLAQYTDTQYF. The CDR3 DNA reads as TGTGCCAGCAGCCCCAGACTAGCTCAGTACACAGATACGCAGTATTTT.

Only a few counts were recorded for this clonotype. The CDR3 protein is CSARPRAGRETQYF. The CDR3 DNA reads TGCAGTGCCAGGCCCAGGGCGGGCCGGGAGACCCAGTACTTC. The chain joins TRBV20-1 to TRBJ2-5; D possibly uses TRBD1 or TRBD2 (5 bases each). The CDR3 spans 14 residues. The germline V gene has CDR1 DFQATT and CDR2 SNEGSKA (reference sequence). V lost 6 bases, J lost 5 bases, and 19 bases lay in between.

This clonotype showed up just a few times. This chain connects TRBV30 to TRBJ2-7, with D unclear. The germline V gene has CDR1 GTSNPN and CDR2 SVGIG (reference sequence). The CDR3 is made up of 11 amino acids. V lost 0 bases, J lost 4 bases, and 4 bases lay in between. The CDR3 DNA reads TGTGCCTGGAGTGTACGATACGAGCAGTACTTC. Its protein is CAWSVRYEQYF.

The chain uses TRBV11-3 and TRBJ2-1; 8 bases line up with TRBD2. The junction had 13 bases not matched to a gene; V was cut back by 5 bases and J by 7 bases. The germline V gene encodes CDR1 SGHNT and CDR2 YENEEA. CDR3 length: 16 residues. The CDR3 protein is CASSPPKREGRNEQFF. The DNA of the CDR3 is TGTGCCAGCAGCCCCCCCAAACGGGAGGGCAGGAATGAGCAGTTCTTC.

This clonotype was recorded a few times. V usage is TRBV9 and J usage is TRBJ2-1; 9 nucleotides line up with TRBD2. The CDR3 has 16 residues. CDR1 and CDR2 (germline): SGDLS, YYNGEE. V was clipped by 0 bases and J by 7 bases; unmatched bases: 8. Here the CDR3 reads CASSVGVAGVRNEQFF. As DNA, the CDR3 is TGTGCCAGCAGCGTAGGGGTAGCGGGAGTGAGGAATGAGCAGTTCTTC. Full variable domain (outside the CDR3, taken from reference TRBV9 and TRBJ2-1): DSGVTQTPKHLITATGQRVTLRCSPRSGDLSVYWYQQSLDQGLQFLIQYYNGEERAKGNILERFSAQQFPDLHSELNLSSLELGDSALYFCASSVGVAGVRNEQFFGPGTRLTVL.

Only one count was recorded for this clonotype. J is TRBJ1-5 and V is TRBV4-2; 7 nucleotides line up with TRBD1. CDR3 length equals 15 residues. After removal of 4 bases from V and 3 bases from J, the junction contained 6 bases not matched to a gene. CDR1 and CDR2 (germline): LGHNA, YNFKEQ. The CDR3 nucleotides read TGTGCCAGCAGCCCCAGACAGGGAGACAATCAGCCCCAGCATTTT. Protein: CASSPRQGDNQPQHF.

This clonotype was seen only a few times. The V and J genes are TRBV6-2 or TRBV6-3 and TRBJ2-7, with 12 bases lining up with TRBD2. This CDR3 has 15 residues. J lost 6 bases, V lost 10 bases, and 13 bases had no gene match. Per germline, CDR1 MNHEY and CDR2 SVGEGT. Here the CDR3 reads CATMGRLAGVVEQYF. The DNA for the CDR3 is TGTGCCACCATGGGGAGACTAGCGGGAGTAGTCGAGCAGTACTTC.

A few counts support this clonotype. V gene TRBV12-3 or TRBV12-4 combines with J gene TRBJ1-2; D is ambiguous. There are 13 residues in the CDR3. V shed 3 bases and J shed 4 bases, with 9 bases lying between them. The CDR3 DNA sequence: TGTGCCAGCAGTTTCGGGGTGGCCTATGGCTACACCTTC. It yields the protein CASSFGVAYGYTF.

This clonotype has just a few counts. The V and J genes are TRBV4-1 and TRBJ2-1, with D possibly matching TRBD2 (5 bases). The V end lost 3 bases, the J end lost 7 bases, and 16 bases lay between the germline ends. From germline, CDR1 is MGHRA and CDR2 YSYEKL. The length of the CDR3 is 15 residues. This CDR3 reads CASSHELGGSNEQFF. The CDR3 bases are TGCGCCAGCAGCCATGAGCTAGGCGGGTCGAATGAGCAGTTCTTC.

J is TRBJ1-2 and V is TRBV6-5; 9 bases match TRBD1. In germline, CDR1 is MNHEY, CDR2 SVGAGI. With 0 bases clipped from V and 7 bases from J, the junction kept 6 bases outside the gene matches. This CDR3 spans 15 amino acids. The CDR3: CASSYSGTGTSGYTF. The CDR3 coding sequence is TGTGCCAGCAGTTACTCTGGGACAGGGACCTCTGGCTACACCTTC.

This clonotype was found many times. CDR3 coding DNA: TGTGCCAGCAGTGTACAGGGGTGGGAGCTGTTTTTT. Its protein is CASSVQGWELFF. V usage is TRBV2 and J usage is TRBJ2-2; 7 nucleotides match TRBD1. V dropped 4 bases and J dropped 9; count of bases not matched to a gene: 2. The CDR3 totals 12 residues. Germline V gives CDR1 SNHLY, CDR2 FYNNEI.

The rearrangement joins TRBV12-3 or TRBV12-4 to TRBJ2-7, with a tentative D call TRBD1 (6 bases). Trimming shortened V by 6 bases and J by 0 bases, and 15 bases separated the two germline ends. The CDR3 loop spans 15 amino acids. Here the CDR3 DNA reads TGTGCCAGCAGCGACTCGCTGGACAGCTCCTACGAGCAGTACTTC. Translating it yields CASSDSLDSSYEQYF.

This clonotype was seen at least ten times. V is TRBV29-1 and J is TRBJ2-1; a weak D match, TRBD2 (5 bases). Trimming cost V 5 bases and J 7 bases, with 15 bases left between them. Germline assignment: CDR1 SQVTM and CDR2 ANQGSEA. The CDR3 sequence is 13 residues long. The CDR3 here is CSVTKLDQNEQFF. The CDR3 DNA is TGCAGCGTTACAAAACTAGATCAAAATGAGCAGTTCTTC.

This sequence joins TRBV10-3 and TRBJ1-1; 8 nucleotides line up with TRBD1. Unmatched junction bases numbered 17, after V lost 0 bases and J lost 5 bases. CDR3 length equals 19 residues. Germline V gives CDR1 ENHRY, CDR2 SYGVKD. The CDR3 sequence is CAISESYLLKNRGMTEAFF. The DNA of the CDR3 is TGTGCCATCAGTGAGTCTTATCTTCTGAAAAACAGGGGGATGACTGAAGCTTTCTTT.

This clonotype was observed at least ten times. V gene TRBV6-2 or TRBV6-3 combines with J gene TRBJ2-1, with D perhaps being TRBD1 or TRBD2 (5 bases each). The germline gives CDR1 MNHEY, CDR2 SVGEGT. There are 15 residues in the CDR3. Trimming took off 6 bases at V and 4 bases at J, with 16 bases between the two ends. The CDR3 loop reads CASSEGRDPYNEQFF. CDR3 coding DNA: TGTGCCAGCAGCGAGGGGAGAGATCCTTACAATGAGCAGTTCTTC.

The J gene is TRBJ2-1, the V gene TRBV3-1; D is unclear. Germline loops: CDR1 LGHDT, CDR2 YNNKEL (reference sequence). Trimming shortened V by 1 base and J by 8 bases, and 6 bases separated the two germline ends. The CDR3 runs to 12 residues. The CDR3 DNA sequence: TGTGCCAGCAGCCAAGTATCGCATGAGCAGTTCTTC. The encoded protein is CASSQVSHEQFF.

This clonotype was seen only a few times. The chain combines TRBV5-1 with TRBJ2-1; D may be TRBD1 (6 bases). CDR1 is SGHRS, CDR2 YFSETQ, per germline. V was clipped by 0 bases and J by 2 bases, with 9 bases between them. The CDR3 covers 15 residues. In DNA, the CDR3 is TGCGCCAGCAGCTTGGCACAGGGTGCCTACAATGAGCAGTTCTTC. Translation: CASSLAQGAYNEQFF.

In this sample, this clonotype turned up a few times. V usage is TRBV5-1 and J usage is TRBJ2-1; TRBD2 agrees at 12 bases. Per the germline V gene, CDR1 is SGHRS and CDR2 is YFSETQ. This CDR3 has 17 amino acids. V dropped 4 bases and J dropped 8; count of bases not matched to a gene: 13. For the CDR3, the DNA is TGCGCCAGCAGCCTGACTACTAGCGGGAGGTATCGGGATGAGCAGTTCTTC. Translation: CASSLTTSGRYRDEQFF. Full variable domain (remainder filled in from reference TRBV5-1 and TRBJ2-1): KAGVTQTPRYLIKTRGQQVTLSCSPISGHRSVSWYQQTPGQGLQFLFEYFSETQRNKGNFPGRFSGRQFSNSRSEMNVSTLELGDSALYLCASSLTTSGRYRDEQFFGPGTRLTVL.

The chain employs TRBV9 and TRBJ2-3; TRBD2 matches 10 bases. The CDR3 extends over 15 amino acids. Germline CDR1 reads SGDLS; CDR2 reads YYNGEE. V was clipped by 1 base and J by 2 bases; unmatched bases: 1. Here the CDR3 reads CASSVTSGTTDTQYF. The CDR3 nucleotides read TGTGCCAGCAGCGTAACTAGCGGGACCACAGATACGCAGTATTTT.

This clonotype was detected only a few times. J is TRBJ2-2 and V is TRBV4-2, with 9 bases aligning to TRBD2. This CDR3 contains 16 residues. Germline CDR1 LGHNA, CDR2 YNFKEQ. The V and J ends lost 5 bases and 6 bases, in that order; junction bases with no gene match: 10. Here the CDR3 DNA reads TGTGCCAGCAGCGTGATAGCGGGAGTCGTGTCCGGGGAGCTGTTTTTT. This sequence encodes CASSVIAGVVSGELFF.

The J gene is TRBJ2-7, the V gene TRBV20-1; D gene ambiguous. CDR1 and CDR2 from the germline V gene are DFQATT and SNEGSKA (reference sequence). CDR3 length: 13 amino acids. V lost 1 base and J 0 bases, leaving 7 bases between the germline ends. CDR3 in amino acids: CSARGGFSYEQYF. DNA for the CDR3: TGCAGTGCTAGAGGTGGATTCTCCTACGAGCAGTACTTC.

This clonotype showed up just a few times. The rearrangement joins TRBV5-5 to TRBJ2-3; tentatively, D is TRBD2 (5 bases). CDR1 and CDR2 (germline): SGHKS, YYEKEE (reference sequence). V was trimmed by 6 bases and J by 4 bases, leaving 15 bases between them. The CDR3 is made up of 14 amino acids. In nucleotides, the CDR3 is TGTGCCAGCATCCCTAGCTCTTCAGCAGATACGCAGTATTTT. Amino acids: CASIPSSSADTQYF.

The chain has TRBV7-7 and TRBJ2-1; TRBD1 matches at 12 bases. The CDR3 loop spans 14 amino acids. Losses at the gene ends were 5 bases for V and 11 bases for J; bases not matched to a gene: 7. CDR1 and CDR2 (germline): SSHAT, FNYEAQ (reference sequence). The CDR3 sequence: CASSQKGQGAQQFF. The CDR3 DNA follows: TGTGCCAGCAGCCAGAAGGGACAGGGGGCTCAGCAGTTCTTC.

The chain employs TRBV7-2 and TRBJ2-4; tentatively, D is TRBD2 (6 bases). Germline V gene sequence: CDR1 SGHTA, CDR2 FQGNSA. The V and J ends lost 5 bases and 6 bases respectively, with 14 bases between them. This CDR3 contains 14 residues. Written as DNA, the CDR3 is TGTGCCAGCAGCGGGGGGTCTAGGGGAAACATTCAGTACTTC. This sequence encodes CASSGGSRGNIQYF.